This paragraph covers one TCR beta chain sequence. Its antigen remains unidentified. Germline is not matched at one junction end, which may reflect a read error. These data come from a study of cytomegalovirus exposure and HLA in healthy donors. The overall study: A prior study identified over 100 million unique TCR beta sequences from 200 million or so T cells.

Study-wide points: The study reported that TCR beta sequences accurately predicted HLA-A and HLA-B alleles in most subjects. Earlier results showed most TCR beta V segments being productive about 87% or about 30% of the time.

The CDR3 sequence is 14 residues long. The V gene's germline CDR1 is SSHAT and CDR2 FNYEAQ (reference sequence). Use of 60 Vbeta and 13 Jbeta primers characterized the PCR. Measured with immunoSEQ multiplex PCR; TCRdb has only the in-frame clones, and not every one. Among under 250,000 clones, around three quarters were seen once, and the ten largest hold around 1.9%. The sample consisted of PBMCs. The TCR sequence derives from a man aged 25-45 years in good health and CMV-seronegative. The genes are TRBV7-7 and TRBJ2-2, with 7 bases fitting TRBD1. CDR3: CASSPRQGTGELFF. The DNA for the CDR3 is TGTGCTAGCAGCCCTCGACAGGGCACCGGGGAGCTGTTTTTT.